These 19 T cell receptor beta chains originate from one sample sequenced in a study of Tregs in tolerant kidney transplant recipients. Here immunoSEQ multiplex PCR was the method, and the copy in TCRdb shows in-frame clones only, minus some. Here the sample spans about 110,000 clones, almost 90% being singletons. The sample here was CD4+ T cells from blood, taken before the transplant. All receptors come from a human donor who received a combined kidney and bone marrow transplant.

The chain recombines TRBV7-8 with TRBJ2-2, with a possible D match to TRBD1 (6 bases). Trimming left V 4 bases short and J 5 bases short, with 8 bases between. Germline values: CDR1 SGHVS, CDR2 FQNEAQ. The CDR3 runs 13 residues. CDR3 sequence reads: CASSYDRTGELFF. The CDR3 DNA sequence: TGTGCCAGCAGCTATGACAGGACCGGGGAGCTGTTTTTT.

This clone was picked up a small number of times. This sequence joins TRBV19 and TRBJ1-2; D ambiguous. Germline lookup yields CDR1 LNHDA and CDR2 SQIVND (reference sequence). Trimming left V 1 base short and J 7 bases short, with 4 bases between. The CDR3 consists of 11 residues. The CDR3, as DNA: TGTGCCAGTAGTATAGGCGGTGGCTACACCTTC. Translated, it gives CASSIGGGYTF.

CDR3 sequence reads: CASGLGTAWETQYF. The CDR3 nucleotides read TGTGCTAGTGGTTTGGGGACAGCTTGGGAGACCCAGTACTTC. The V and J genes are TRBV12-5 and TRBJ2-5; a weak D match, TRBD1 (6 bases). This CDR3 is built from 14 residues. From germline, CDR1 is LGHNT and CDR2 FRNRAP. The ends were cut back, 1 base at V and 5 bases at J, with 11 bases in the middle.

About this clone: An end of the junction does not agree with germline; a read error may underlie this. V and J are TRBV7-9 and TRBJ1-2, with TRBD1 as a possible D gene (5 bases). The CDR3 runs 12 residues. The germline V gene encodes CDR1 SEHNR and CDR2 FQNEAQ (reference sequence). The CDR3 DNA follows: TGTGCCAGCAGCCTTTTGGGGGGTAGGACTTCCTTC. Amino acids: CASSLLGGRTSF.

The chain employs TRBV6-1 and TRBJ2-7, with 11 bases matching TRBD1. Germline assignment: CDR1 MNHNS and CDR2 SASEGT. With 5 bases clipped from V and 3 bases from J, the junction kept 6 bases outside the gene matches. This CDR3 has 15 amino acids. CDR3 nucleotide sequence: TGTGCCAGCAGTCTCCGGGACAGGGGGAGCTACGAGCAGTACTTC. Protein sequence: CASSLRDRGSYEQYF.

The V gene is TRBV7-2, the J gene TRBJ1-1, with TRBD1 as a possible D gene (5 bases). CDR1 is SGHTA, CDR2 FQGNSA, per germline. Trimming removed 0 bases at V and 5 bases at J, with 13 bases between. This CDR3 spans 15 amino acids. The CDR3 reads CASSLANRQGTEAFF. The CDR3 DNA is TGTGCCAGCAGCTTAGCGAACAGGCAGGGTACTGAAGCTTTCTTT.

This clone was seen more than once but under ten times. The genes are TRBV4-2 and TRBJ1-3; D is possibly TRBD1 (6 bases). CDR3 length: 16 residues. CDR1 and CDR2 (germline): LGHNA, YNFKEQ. V gave up 0 bases and J gave up 6 bases, with 15 bases separating them. CDR3 in amino acids: CASSQESRGAPNTIYF. The CDR3 DNA reads as TGTGCCAGCAGCCAAGAGTCGCGGGGGGCCCCAAACACCATATATTTT.

This clone was picked up a small number of times. The chain recombines TRBV6-1 with TRBJ1-5, with 9 nucleotides matching TRBD1. The CDR3 extends over 13 amino acids. V shed 6 bases, J shed 5 bases, and the junction held 2 bases outside the gene matches. Germline lookup yields CDR1 MNHNS and CDR2 SASEGT. CDR3 sequence: CASSGDRDQPQHF. In DNA, the CDR3 is TGTGCCAGCAGCGGGGACAGGGATCAGCCCCAGCATTTT.

The chain uses TRBV7-2 and TRBJ2-2, with TRBD1 matching 9 bases. CDR3 length equals 16 residues. Germline CDR1 is SGHTA and CDR2 is FQGNSA. Losses at the gene ends were 4 bases for V and 6 bases for J; bases not matched to a gene: 9. CDR3 in DNA: TGTGCCAGCAGCTGGAGAACAGGGGGCCAGGCCGGGGAGCTGTTTTTT. Protein sequence: CASSWRTGGQAGELFF.

The gene calls are TRBV4-1 and TRBJ1-1; D is unclear. Trimming removed 1 base from V and 11 bases from J, with 23 bases in between. The CDR3 runs 16 residues. Germline values: CDR1 MGHRA, CDR2 YSYEKL. The CDR3 sequence: CASSQGAVGQTFFAFF. The CDR3 bases are TGCGCCAGCAGCCAAGGAGCGGTGGGTCAAACCTTTTTTGCTTTCTTT.

The chain joins TRBV28 to TRBJ2-7, with a weak D call TRBD1 (5 bases). CDR1 is MDHEN and CDR2 is SYDVKM in the germline V gene. The CDR3 totals 13 residues. Trimming pared 3 bases from V and 6 bases from J, leaving 12 bases between. CDR3 amino acids: CASSLGRAGEQYF. In nucleotides, the CDR3 is TGTGCCAGCAGTTTGGGCAGGGCAGGCGAGCAGTACTTC.

A single count supports this clone. This rearrangement joins TRBV7-8 to TRBJ1-2; 8 bases are a match to TRBD1. Germline V gene data show CDR1 as SGHVS and CDR2 as FQNEAQ. The CDR3 has 13 residues. J was trimmed by 3 bases and V by 5 bases; bases with no gene match: 2. The CDR3 reads CASSVTGDYGYTF. The CDR3 coding sequence is TGTGCCAGCAGCGTGACAGGGGACTATGGCTACACCTTC.

The chain has TRBV10-3 and TRBJ2-7; D is unclear. Per the germline V gene, CDR1 is ENHRY and CDR2 is SYGVKD. The CDR3 runs to 12 residues. V was cut by 3 bases and J by 0 bases, with 3 bases left in between. CDR3 DNA sequence: TGTGCCATCAGTGACTACTCCTACGAGCAGTACTTC. This codes for CAISDYSYEQYF.

This rearrangement joins TRBV7-2 to TRBJ2-7; D unclear. From germline, CDR1 is SGHTA and CDR2 FQGNSA. V was cut by 1 base and J by 2 bases, with 12 bases left in between. The CDR3 loop spans 15 amino acids. CDR3 loop: CASSLVGASTYEQYF. The CDR3 DNA reads as TGTGCCAGCAGCTTAGTGGGCGCCTCGACCTACGAGCAGTACTTC.

The chain employs TRBV5-4 and TRBJ2-7; 9 nucleotides align to TRBD1. The CDR3 length is 15 residues. Trimming took 5 bases from V and 5 from J; bases not matched to a gene: 11. Germline CDR1 and CDR2: SGHNT and YYREEE (reference sequence). The CDR3 protein is CASSYPGQGVNEQYF. Written as DNA, the CDR3 is TGTGCCAGCAGTTACCCGGGACAGGGTGTCAACGAGCAGTACTTC. The full variable domain, completed using reference TRBV5-4 and TRBJ2-7, is ETGVTQSPTHLIKTRGQQVTLRCSSQSGHNTVSWYQQALGQGPQFIFQYYREEENGRGNFPPRFSGLQFPNYSSELNVNALELDDSALYLCASSYPGQGVNEQYFGPGTRLTVT.

This clone was observed once. J is TRBJ2-5 and V is TRBV27, with D unclear. Looked up from germline, CDR1 is MNHEY and CDR2 is SMNVEV (reference sequence). The V end was cut by 5 bases, the J end by 1 base, with 8 bases between. This CDR3 spans 13 amino acids. The CDR3 DNA reads as TGTGCCAGCAGTACAACCACCCAAGAGACCCAGTACTTC. This encodes CASSTTTQETQYF.

The V and J genes are TRBV28 and TRBJ1-1, with D maybe TRBD1 (5 bases). The CDR3 runs to 13 residues. With 5 bases removed from V and 4 bases from J, the gap between germline ends came to 11 bases. Germline CDR1 and CDR2: MDHEN and SYDVKM. The CDR3 DNA reads as TGTGCCAGCAGTCTTCAGGGAGGCACTGAAGCTTTCTTT. This sequence encodes CASSLQGGTEAFF.

This clone was observed a single time. V usage is TRBV11-2 and J usage is TRBJ2-3; D is uncertain. CDR1 and CDR2 from the germline V gene are SGHAT and FQNNGV. This CDR3 is built from 12 residues. V lost 3 bases and J lost 2, with 3 bases in between. Here the CDR3 reads CASSFHTDTQYF. The CDR3 DNA reads as TGTGCCAGCAGCTTTCACACAGATACGCAGTATTTT. The whole variable domain, remainder taken from reference TRBV11-2 and TRBJ2-3, is EAGVAQSPRYKIIEKRQSVAFWCNPISGHATLYWYQQILGQGPKLLIQFQNNGVVDDSQLPKDRFSAERLKGVDSTLKIQPAKLEDSAVYLCASSFHTDTQYFGPGTRLTVL.

This chain joins TRBV5-4 and TRBJ1-1; 7 bases agree with TRBD1. There are 15 residues in the CDR3. V lost 4 bases to trimming and J lost 0 bases; unmatched junction nucleotides: 6. CDR1 and CDR2 from the germline V gene are SGHNT and YYREEE (reference sequence). CDR3 amino acids: CASSPSQGMNTEAFF. The DNA for the CDR3 is TGTGCCAGCAGCCCCTCACAGGGGATGAACACTGAAGCTTTCTTT.